This T cell receptor (beta chain) was recovered during a study of T cells after yellow fever vaccination. MiXCR, run by TCRdb on the 5' RACE reads, gives a single entry per CDR3 protein. The sample includes around 600,000 distinct CDR3 sequences, roughly an eighth of them seen just once. The CDR3 spans 17 residues. The V end lost 0 bases, the J end lost 8 bases, and 20 bases lay between the germline ends. Per the germline V gene, CDR1 is MNHEY and CDR2 is SVGAGI. This TCR derives from a man younger than 45 who received the YFV17D yellow fever vaccine. V gene TRBV6-5 combines with J gene TRBJ2-1, with D possibly matching TRBD2 (5 bases). This specimen was PBMCs, taken on the day of the yellow fever booster vaccination. CDR3 sequence reads: CASSYSGRLADIHEQFF. The CDR3 nucleotides read TGTGCCAGCAGTTACTCGGGAAGGCTAGCCGATATCCATGAGCAGTTCTTC.